This T cell receptor (beta chain) came from a study of blood T cell repertoires in COVID-19. Original data processing: For nucleated cells, counts were estimated from reference gene primer amplification. Only in-frame clones appear in the TCRdb table, and some are missing; sequencing was by immunoSEQ multiplex PCR. V and J calls and clone size are given by that table; D and trimming were obtained from the DNA. The sample consists of roughly 100,000 clones, about 85% of them appearing once. The CDR3 runs to 16 residues. CDR1 and CDR2 (germline): SGDLS, YYNGEE. Trimming took 4 bases from V and 1 from J; bases not matched to a gene: 7.

The chain combines TRBV9 with TRBJ1-4, with 7 positions matching TRBD1. Sequencing was carried out using peripheral blood. This TCR was recovered from a man in his forties or fifties in a cohort sampled during active COVID-19. CDR3 nucleotides: TGTGCCAGCAGCCTAACAGGGGCAGGAACTAATGAAAAACTGTTTTTT. It translates to CASSLTGAGTNEKLFF.